The present TCR beta chain was sequenced within a study of cytomegalovirus exposure and HLA in healthy donors. Study observations and caveats: Data from an earlier analysis indicated that most TCR beta V segments were productive either about 90% or about 30% of the time. Presence/absence analyses assumed roughly uniform sequencing depth across donors, which may not hold.

The CDR3 is 18 amino acids. V gave up 2 bases and J gave up 4 bases; unmatched junction bases: 12. Germline V CDR1 and CDR2: SGHTS, YDEGEE. This clone occurred once. Its antigen is unidentified. The PCR used 60 Vbeta and 13 Jbeta primers. Measured with immunoSEQ multiplex PCR; TCRdb has only the in-frame clones, and not every one. The data show about 130,000 clones, with about three quarters seen just once and approximately 2% held by the top ten. The chain recombines TRBV5-8 with TRBJ1-1, with 12 bases lining up with TRBD1. The specimen sequenced was PBMCs. This clonotype originated in a female donor in good health and CMV-seropositive. CDR3 DNA: TGTGCCAGCAGCTTAGCGCCTGGGACAGGGGGCGCCAGCACTGAAGCTTTCTTT. As protein: CASSLAPGTGGASTEAFF.